This is a list of T cell receptor beta chains from one sample in a study of T-cell memory formation after mild COVID-19. TCRdb reprocessed the 5' RACE reads via MiXCR and lists one record per CDR3 protein. This sample has 100,000 to 150,000 distinct CDR3 sequences; over 15% occur once, and the top ten carry 5.2%. The sequencing sample was made of PBMCs or a T cell subset sorted from them (not recorded which). Receptors originate from a man aged 18 to 35 who had mild COVID-19 (a few samples of this study predate the infection). Cell type and time point are not known. The CDR3 runs from the conserved cysteine through the conserved F or W. D genes are given only for firm matches. The listing skips clone size in some rows; elsewhere it reads once, few, many or a size class.

clone_size,j_call,v_call,cdr3_length,d_call,cdr3_nt,cdr3_aa
-,TRBJ2-1,TRBV9,17,TRBD2,TGTGCCAGCAGCGTAGGGGGTAGCGGGGCGTCCTACAATGAGCAGTTCTTC,CASSVGGSGASYNEQFF
few,TRBJ2-1,TRBV10-2,14,TRBD2,TGCGCCAGCAGTGAGCCCGGACTAGCTCGGGAGCAGTTCTTC,CASSEPGLAREQFF
-,TRBJ2-7,TRBV12-3/TRBV12-4,14,TRBD2,TGTGCCAGCAGACTAGCGGGGGGGTTCTACGAGCAGTACTTC,CASRLAGGFYEQYF
many,TRBJ2-7,TRBV7-7,15,TRBD1,TGTGCCAGCAGTCAGACAGGGGGCGCGACCAGCGAGCAGTACTTC,CASSQTGGATSEQYF
-,TRBJ1-5,TRBV21-1,12,-,TGTGCCTCCAAAGGGGCAGGGCAGCCCCAGCATTTT,CASKGAGQPQHF
few,TRBJ2-3,TRBV12-3/TRBV12-4,16,-,TGTGCCAGCAGTCCCGGGGGACTTAGTGTCCGAAATACGCAGTATTTT,CASSPGGLSVRNTQYF
few,TRBJ1-1,TRBV30,14,-,TGTGCCTGGAGTGTACGACTTTTTGGGTCTGAAGCTTTCTTT,CAWSVRLFGSEAFF
few,TRBJ2-5,TRBV5-1,14,-,TGCGCCAGCGCCTACCCCGAGATCCAAGAGACCCAGTACTTC,CASAYPEIQETQYF
-,TRBJ2-7,TRBV12-3/TRBV12-4,14,-,TGTGCCAGCTCAATTCGGACGGGTCGGCACGAGCAGTACTTC,CASSIRTGRHEQYF
-,TRBJ1-1,TRBV12-3/TRBV12-4,15,-,TGTGCCAGCAGTTTGTCTCCCCACCAGAACACTGAAGCTTTCTTT,CASSLSPHQNTEAFF
few,TRBJ1-5,TRBV20-1,14,-,TGCAGTGCTACCTCGGGGGGGAGCAATCAGCCCCAGCATTTT,CSATSGGSNQPQHF
-,TRBJ1-4,TRBV29-1,14,TRBD1,TGCAGCGTCGGAGGGGGACAGGGAAATGAAAAACTGTTTTTT,CSVGGGQGNEKLFF
few,TRBJ2-2,TRBV7-2,17,TRBD2,TGTGCCAGCAGCCAAACTAGCGGGGGGGCCAACACCGGGGAGCTGTTTTTT,CASSQTSGGANTGELFF
few,TRBJ1-6,TRBV20-1,15,TRBD1,TGCAGTGCGCGGACAGGGGACTCCTATAATTCACCCCTCCACTTT,CSARTGDSYNSPLHF
many,TRBJ2-3,TRBV7-2,17,TRBD2,TGTGCCAGCAGCTTATACCCACTAGCGGGGGTCACAGATACGCAGTATTTT,CASSLYPLAGVTDTQYF
-,TRBJ2-4,TRBV20-1,13,TRBD2,TGCAGTGCACCAGGGACTAGCGTAAACATTCAGTACTTC,CSAPGTSVNIQYF
-,TRBJ1-5,TRBV20-1,14,TRBD1,TGCAGTGCTAGGGTAGGGACAGGGGTACAGCCCCAGCATTTT,CSARVGTGVQPQHF
once,TRBJ1-4,TRBV7-2,15,TRBD1,TGTGCCAGCAGCCCAGGGGGGGGGTATGGTGAAAAACTGTTTTTT,CASSPGGGYGEKLFF
-,TRBJ1-2,TRBV20-1,17,TRBD1,TGCAGTGCTTCACCGGGACAGGGAAGGCCCCATAACTATGGCTACACCTTC,CSASPGQGRPHNYGYTF
few,TRBJ2-3,TRBV4-3,14,-,TGCGCCAGCAGCCAGCAACAGGGACGGGATACGCAGTATTTT,CASSQQQGRDTQYF
many,TRBJ1-2,TRBV5-1,14,-,TGCGCCAGCAGCTTGGTACAGTCCAACTATGGCTACACCTTC,CASSLVQSNYGYTF
-,TRBJ1-3,TRBV5-1,16,-,TGCGCCAGCAGCTTTCAGGGGCTAGACTCTGGAAACACCATATATTTT,CASSFQGLDSGNTIYF
-,TRBJ2-3,TRBV6-2/TRBV6-3,14,-,TGTGCCAGCAGGCGGGGACTTTCCGTCGATACGCAGTATTTT,CASRRGLSVDTQYF
many,TRBJ2-3,TRBV28,14,TRBD1,TGTGCCAGCAGTTCCGGACAGGACACAGATACGCAGTATTTT,CASSSGQDTDTQYF
-,TRBJ1-2,TRBV3-1,14,-,TGTGCCAGCAGCCGCTGGGGGAGTGGCTATGGCTACACCTTC,CASSRWGSGYGYTF
-,TRBJ1-1,TRBV6-5,14,-,TGTGCCAGCAGTTCCGCCCAAACAGACATTGAAGCTTTCTTT,CASSSAQTDIEAFF
-,TRBJ1-5,TRBV20-1,14,TRBD1,TGCAGTGCTAGAGGTTGGACAGGGGATCAGCCCCAGCATTTT,CSARGWTGDQPQHF
once,TRBJ1-1,TRBV29-1,11,-,TGCAGCGGGGTGTGGAACACTGAAGCTTTCTTT,CSGVWNTEAFF